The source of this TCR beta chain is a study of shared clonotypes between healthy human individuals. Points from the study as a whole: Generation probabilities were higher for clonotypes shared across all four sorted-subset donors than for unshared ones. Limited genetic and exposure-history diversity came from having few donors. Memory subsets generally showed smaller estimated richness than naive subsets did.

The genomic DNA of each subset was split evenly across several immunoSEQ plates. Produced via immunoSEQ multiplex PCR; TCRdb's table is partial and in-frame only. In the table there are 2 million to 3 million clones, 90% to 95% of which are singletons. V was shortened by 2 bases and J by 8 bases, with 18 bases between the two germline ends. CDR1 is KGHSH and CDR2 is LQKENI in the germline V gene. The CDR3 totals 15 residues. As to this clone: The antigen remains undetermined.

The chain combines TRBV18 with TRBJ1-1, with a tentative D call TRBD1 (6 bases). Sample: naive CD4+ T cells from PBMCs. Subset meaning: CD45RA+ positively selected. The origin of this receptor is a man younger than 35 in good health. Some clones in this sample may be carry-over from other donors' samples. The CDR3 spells CASSPSPIGTLEAFF. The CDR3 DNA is TGTGCCAGCTCACCATCCCCGATCGGGACACTCGAAGCTTTCTTT.